Here is one TCR beta chain with its context. There is no known antigen for this receptor. One base away there is no much larger clone; base qualities are not given. This sample was included in a study of blood T cell repertoires in COVID-19 (dated by TCRdb to 2018 to 2021). At the level of the whole study: Samples from collaborators originated in the United States, Italy and Spain and spanned both the acute and convalescent phases of COVID-19. The material from the prospective study consisted of cDNA or gDNA derived from T cells, B-cell-depleted T cells, or PBMCs. Subjects who had been exposed to COVID-19, were actively infected with it, or had recovered from it provided the deeply sampled blood TCRbeta repertoires that made up the dataset. The repertoires were released in a freely available public database meant as a resource for research on the immune response to SARS-CoV-2. Samples came from the ongoing ImmuneRACE study (first 160 participants) plus 1,254 subjects from 6 global collaborators. Nearly every sample came with metadata listing a de-identified subject ID, COVID-19 status, age in years and sex. HLA class I and class II types, where available, came from metadata supplied by the sample provider rather than from assay-based typing.

TCRbeta CDR3 regions were amplified from genomic DNA using the immunoSEQ Assay, a bias-controlled multiplex PCR. Per the source publication's procedure: Nucleated cell counts per sample were estimated from amplification of reference gene primers within the assay. Sequence reads were collapsed and filtered to measure the absolute abundance of every unique TCRbeta CDR3 rearrangement. For each sample, productive Simpson clonality was calculated as the square root of Simpson's diversity index across productive rearrangements. The source is immuneACCESS, and TCRdb retained only in-frame sequences with V and J called. Part of the clones is not carried over; for the studies checked, unresolved V genes explain less than half of this, and the remainder is unexplained. V, J and clone size reflect that table, while D and trimming were determined from the DNA. The sample has more than 100,000 clones on record, approximately 84% of them singletons. The ten largest clones capture 10% to 15% of the sample.

After removal of 3 bases from V and 0 bases from J, the junction retains 10 bases not matched to a gene. CDR1 and CDR2 are read off the germline V gene (reference sequence) as PRHDT and FYEKMQ. Spanning cysteine to phenylalanine, the CDR3 consists of 18 amino acids. Just CDR3 DNA is preserved here, 54 bases in frame from base 1. Study-wide findings and limitations: Clinical and demographic metadata were provided uncurated, with the amount varying by source and participant.

The collaborating institutions used their own protocols to collect whole blood in K2EDTA tubes. Collaborator samples were shipped for TCRbeta analysis as frozen whole blood, isolated PBMCs, or DNA extracted from either sample type. This clonotype was obtained from a human donor in a cohort sampled during active or convalescent COVID-19. Sample: peripheral blood. This chain joins TRBV13 to TRBJ2-3, with TRBD2 identical over 9 junction bases. The CDR3 protein: CASSFRLAERTSTDTQYF. The DNA sequence reads TGTGCCAGCAGCTTTAGACTAGCGGAGAGAACTAGCACAGATACGCAGTATTTT.